This is a list of T cell receptor beta chains from one sample in a study of control samples from healthy donors and cancer patients. Generated by immunoSEQ multiplex PCR, the TCRdb table keeps only in-frame clones and is missing some. The profile shows 130,000 to 150,000 clones, less than 90% of them singletons. Input material: blood. The receptors were gathered from a woman aged 25 to 39 in good health. Each CDR3 is given with its conserved first and last residue. The D gene is left open where the match is weak. A row's size may be missing; if present it is once, few, many or a size class.

CDR3nt	CDR3aa	d_gene	j_gene	v_gene	abundance
TGTGCCAGCATGACGAGAGGGGGCTCTTCACCCCTCCACTTT	CASMTRGGSSPLHF	TRBD1	TRBJ1-6	TRBV3-1/TRBV3-2	-
TGTGCCAGCAGCTTAGTCGCGCGGGATCAGTACTTC	CASSLVARDQYF	-	TRBJ2-4	TRBV7-2	-
TGTGCCAGCACCCGGGACGGAACCTACAATGAGCAGTTCTTC	CASTRDGTYNEQFF	-	TRBJ2-1	TRBV2	-
TGTGCCAGCAGTTTAAAGAATGCCCAGCCCCAGCATTTT	CASSLKNAQPQHF	-	TRBJ1-5	TRBV12-3/TRBV12-4	-
TGTGCCAGCAGCTTAGAGGAAACACGGAATCAGCCCCAGCATTTT	CASSLEETRNQPQHF	-	TRBJ1-5	TRBV7-8	few
TGTGCCAGCAGTAAAACCGGGACACCAAATGAAAAACTGTTTTTT	CASSKTGTPNEKLFF	-	TRBJ1-4	TRBV7-3	-
TGTGCCACCAGCATAGTCCCGTTCGCGAACACCGGGGAGCTGTTTTTT	CATSIVPFANTGELFF	-	TRBJ2-2	TRBV15	-
TGTGCCAGCAGGGACAGGGTGTCCTACGAGCAGTACTTC	CASRDRVSYEQYF	TRBD1	TRBJ2-7	TRBV25-1	-
TGTGCCAGCAATCGGGCGGCCACCGGGGAGCTGTTTTTT	CASNRAATGELFF	-	TRBJ2-2	TRBV28	-
TGTGCCAGCAGCCGGACCCCAGCAGGGATTTTCCACGAGCAGTACTTC	CASSRTPAGIFHEQYF	-	TRBJ2-7	TRBV3-1/TRBV3-2	few
TGTGCCAGTAGTATAAATGGGGGCGTTTACGAGCAGTACTTC	CASSINGGVYEQYF	-	TRBJ2-7	TRBV19	-
TGTGCCAGCAGCTTGACAGGGCCCGCCTACGAGCAGTACTTC	CASSLTGPAYEQYF	-	TRBJ2-7	TRBV5-5	-
TGTGCCATCACCGCTGGGACAGGGGACACTGAAGCTTTCTTT	CAITAGTGDTEAFF	TRBD1	TRBJ1-1	TRBV10-3	-
TGTGCCAGCAGCTTAGCGCCCCTAGCGGGAGGGGGCCCTTCCTACGAGCAGTACTTC	CASSLAPLAGGGPSYEQYF	TRBD2	TRBJ2-7	TRBV7-2	-
TGTGCCAGCACCCCGAGCGGGAGGGCCGGCACAGATACGCAGTATTTT	CASTPSGRAGTDTQYF	TRBD2	TRBJ2-3	TRBV9	once
TGTGCCAGCAGCGTACAGATATCCTACGAGCAGTACTTC	CASSVQISYEQYF	-	TRBJ2-7	TRBV28	-
TGCGCCAGCAGCTTTGAGGGGGGAGGGCTTTCTAGGAATGAGCAGTTCTTC	CASSFEGGGLSRNEQFF	-	TRBJ2-1	TRBV5-1	-
TGCAGCTCGACAGGGAAAGGGTATGGCTACACCTTC	CSSTGKGYGYTF	TRBD1	TRBJ1-2	TRBV29-1	-
TGTGCCAGTAGTTTAACCGGACTAGTTCTGGATGAGCAGTTCTTC	CASSLTGLVLDEQFF	TRBD2	TRBJ2-1	TRBV19	-
TGTGCCAGTAGTGTGACAGGGGCGCCTCAGGAGACCCAGTACTTC	CASSVTGAPQETQYF	TRBD1	TRBJ2-5	TRBV19	-
TGCAGCGCAGGAATAGGGGGAAGAAGTACTGAAGCTTTCTTT	CSAGIGGRSTEAFF	-	TRBJ1-1	TRBV29-1	-
TGTGCCAGCAGCCCCCAGGGACTAGCGGGAGAGTACGAGCAGTACTTC	CASSPQGLAGEYEQYF	TRBD2	TRBJ2-7	TRBV9	-
TGTGCCAGCAGTCTACAGGGGGCCTCCTACAATGAGCAGTTCTTC	CASSLQGASYNEQFF	TRBD1	TRBJ2-1	TRBV6-6	-
TGTGCCAGCAAGGACGGCAGCGTTAATGAAAAACTGTTTTTT	CASKDGSVNEKLFF	-	TRBJ1-4	TRBV7-9	-
TGCACCAGCAGCCATCCCGGCCCCTCGACAGTAGCCAAAAACATTCAGTACTTC	CTSSHPGPSTVAKNIQYF	-	TRBJ2-4	TRBV1	-
TGTGCCAGCAGCTTAGGCGGGGAGGGGTTCTTC	CASSLGGEGFF	TRBD2	TRBJ2-1	TRBV11-2	-
TGTGCCAGCTCACCTATCAGGGGGCTTGGGGAAAAACTGTTTTTT	CASSPIRGLGEKLFF	TRBD1	TRBJ1-4	TRBV18	-